This entry features one TCR beta chain sequence. In its sample, this clone was seen once. Its antigen specificity is not known. It has no much larger one-base neighbor in the sample; base qualities were not kept. These data belong to a study of glioma-infiltrating T cells after dendritic cell vaccination (dated by TCRdb to 2016 to 2017). Study-wide context: Of the roughly 15 glioblastoma patients in the cohort, all drawn from Phase I and II dendritic cell vaccination trials, 9 were newly diagnosed and 6 had recurrent disease. Three intradermal dendritic cell vaccine injections were administered to patients at biweekly intervals in the arm below the axilla. The vaccine consisted of monocyte-derived dendritic cells cultured less than eight days with IL-4 and GM-CSF, then pulsed overnight with autologous tumor lysate. Between about 2002 and 2013, patients were given autologous tumor lysate-pulsed dendritic cell vaccination. Survival after dendritic cell vaccination was correlated with TCR sequencing metrics such as TIL content and the overlap between tumor and blood repertoires. Deep sequencing of TCR beta CDR3 regions was used to quantify tumor-infiltrating lymphocyte content and compare tumor and blood repertoires in dendritic cell-vaccinated glioblastoma patients.

The meaning of the sample's time point label: after dendritic cell vaccination, including at tumor progression/relapse. To be selected, patients needed enough residual fresh-frozen tumor tissue and more than two years of available survival data. Molecular status otherwise varied across the glioblastoma patients, but none of them carried an isocitrate dehydrogenase mutation. PBMC were collected before vaccination, two weeks after the third vaccination, and at tumor progression when it occurred. The Qiagen DNeasy Blood extraction Kit was used for extraction of genomic DNA. On the study overall, not on this receptor specifically: The response model built on TCR overlap across three groups was characterized as speculative, with prospective validation still needed. Higher estimated pretreatment TIL content predicted longer time to progression and overall survival after dendritic cell vaccination. The cohort was small and heterogeneous, few patients had complete blood and tumor sets, and even fewer had initial-recurrent tumor pairs. TCR clonality showed no direct relationship with survival, which suggests that a diverse polyclonal response may be important.

The immunoSEQ assay amplified TCRB CDR3 regions from roughly 2 micrograms of genomic DNA, or from all available DNA when less than that amount was available. Multiplex PCR used 60 forward primers for TCR V beta segments and 13 reverse primers for J beta segments. To estimate the number of reads per starting template, synthetic control templates were added to each sample at limiting dilution. The Illumina HiSeq System generated 87 bp sequencing reads. The authors' analysis ran thus. PCR and sequencing errors were removed by merging closely related sequences with a nearest neighbor algorithm. TCR overlap was measured as the percentage of unique tumor TCR beta sequences that were also present in the peripheral blood of the same patient. The table was pulled from immuneACCESS by TCRdb, which kept in-frame rearrangements only. Such tables lose some clones; where checked, under half of the loss comes from unresolved V genes, and the rest has no known cause. That table gives V, J and clone size, and the DNA gave D and trimming. The sample table records approximately 46,000 clones; about 88% of these occur just once. The ten biggest clones cover 5.3% of the sample.

This specimen was blood, taken after dendritic cell vaccination. The sequence came from a human donor with glioblastoma.

CDR3 reads: CASSLGLKETQYF. The sequence in DNA is TGTGCCAGCAGCTTAGGACTAAAAGAGACCCAGTACTTC. The rearranged segments are TRBV7-2 and TRBJ2-5, with TRBD2 as a weak D call on 5 bases. There are 13 amino acids in the CDR3, from cysteine to phenylalanine inclusive. Left in the record is the CDR3 DNA by itself, 39 bases read in frame from the first base. Per the germline V gene, SGHTA is the CDR1 and FQGNSA is the CDR2. V gives up 1 base and J gives up 3 bases, and the segment between their germline ends measures 6 bases.